A single sample is the source of the 2 T cell receptor beta chains below, sequenced in a study of T cell repertoires in aging, cancer and after chemotherapy. Rearranged V-D-J TRB sequences were amplified with a mixed TRB-A/B primer pool. TCRdb recomputed calls from the multiplex PCR reads with MiXCR, one row per CDR3 protein. The table has around 1,200 distinct CDR3 sequences, around 30% seen once. TCR beta rearrangements were amplified from peripheral blood genomic DNA. Source material: blood. Receptors were obtained from a human donor with a solid tumor.

The rearrangement uses TRBV6-5 and TRBJ2-1, with 14 bases lining up with TRBD2. Trimming cost V 6 bases and J 3 bases; bases outside gene matches: 10. Germline-derived CDR1 and CDR2 are MNHEY and SVGAGI. The CDR3 loop spans 18 amino acids. CDR3 sequence reads: CASRGLAGGPKLYNEQFF. DNA for the CDR3: TGTGCCAGCAGAGGACTAGCGGGGGGACCCAAACTCTACAATGAGCAGTTCTTC.

This clonotype appeared a few times. The chain uses TRBV10-3 and TRBJ2-5; D is unresolved. CDR3 size: 14 residues. Germline CDR1 is ENHRY and CDR2 is SYGVKD. With 2 bases removed from V and 1 base from J, the gap between germline ends came to 8 bases. This CDR3 is CAISESGVQETQYF. The CDR3 DNA reads TGTGCCATCAGTGAGAGTGGGGTCCAAGAGACCCAGTACTTC.